Following are 10 T cell receptor beta chains from one sample sequenced in a study of STAT5B mutations in CD4+ large granular lymphocyte leukemia. Profiled with immunoSEQ multiplex PCR; TCRdb holds only in-frame clones, not every one. The table has more than 30,000 clones, roughly 88% seen once; the top ten hold more than 0.95%. The source material was CD4+ T cells from blood buffy coats. These receptors were taken from a human donor in good health.

The rearrangement joins TRBV19 to TRBJ2-5; TRBD2 agrees at 8 bases. CDR3 length equals 14 residues. Germline V gene data show CDR1 as LNHDA and CDR2 as SQIVND (reference sequence). After removal of 5 bases from V and 5 bases from J, the junction contained 7 bases not matched to a gene. The CDR3 protein is CASSPRTSWETQYF. DNA of the CDR3: TGTGCCAGTAGTCCGCGGACTAGCTGGGAGACCCAGTACTTC.

The chain has TRBV11-3 and TRBJ2-7; D not certain. CDR1 and CDR2 (germline): SGHNT, YENEEA. The V end lost 6 bases, the J end lost 2 bases, and 11 bases lay between the germline ends. This CDR3 is 13 amino acids long. CDR3 nucleotides: TGTGCCAGCAGGTCGGGCAGAACCTACGAGCAGTACTTC. Its translation is CASRSGRTYEQYF. Based on the CDR3 plus reference TRBV11-3 and TRBJ2-7, the full variable domain is EAGVVQSPRYKIIEKKQPVAFWCNPISGHNTLYWYLQNLGQGPELLIRYENEEAVDDSQLPKDRFSAERLKGVDSTLKIQPAELGDSAVYLCASRSGRTYEQYFGPGTRLTVT.

This clone was counted between two and nine times. This rearrangement joins TRBV18 to TRBJ2-7, with D maybe TRBD1 (6 bases). CDR3 length equals 16 residues. Germline V gives CDR1 KGHSH, CDR2 LQKENI. Trimming removed 2 bases from V and 0 bases from J, with 14 bases in between. CDR3 coding DNA: TGTGCCAGCTCACCAAGGCAGGGGATGGGCTCCTACGAGCAGTACTTC. Translation gives CASSPRQGMGSYEQYF. Supplemented by reference TRBV18 and TRBJ2-7, the full variable domain reads NAGVMQNPRHLVRRRGQEARLRCSPMKGHSHVYWYRQLPEEGLKFMVYLQKENIIDESGMPKERFSAEFPKEGPSILRIQQVVRGDSAAYFCASSPRQGMGSYEQYFGPGTRLTVT.

This chain links TRBV30 with TRBJ2-5; D is tentatively TRBD1 or TRBD2 (5 bases each). The J call is doubtful: the DNA matches TRBJ2-7 better. In germline, CDR1 is GTSNPN, CDR2 SVGIG (reference sequence). The CDR3 is 14 amino acids. The CDR3 DNA reads as TGTGCCTGGGGGACCGGGACGGCGACCTACGAGCAGTACTTC. Its protein product is CAWGTGTATYEQYF.

The chain joins TRBV14 to TRBJ2-7; TRBD2 might be the D (7 bases). V lost 6 bases and J 3 bases, leaving 18 bases between the germline ends. In germline, CDR1 is SGHDN, CDR2 FVKESK. The CDR3 contains 15 residues. The CDR3 loop is CASRRGGGTLYEQYF. The CDR3 nucleotides are TGTGCCAGCAGACGAGGGGGGGGGACACTCTACGAGCAGTACTTC.

This chain uses TRBV4-1 with TRBJ2-5; 8 nucleotides align to TRBD2. The CDR3 contains 16 residues. The J segment lost 6 bases and the V segment lost 1 base, leaving 10 bases of the junction unmatched. Germline values: CDR1 MGHRA, CDR2 YSYEKL. The CDR3 loop is CASSQGASGSMKTQYF. The CDR3 coding sequence is TGCGCCAGCAGCCAAGGGGCAAGCGGGAGTATGAAGACCCAGTACTTC.

This chain uses TRBV6-5 with TRBJ1-6; 10 nucleotides match TRBD1. V lost 6 bases to trimming and J lost 9 bases; unmatched junction nucleotides: 5. Germline CDR1 reads MNHEY; CDR2 reads SVGAGI. This CDR3 has 14 amino acids. The CDR3 spells CASSRRTGGSPLHF. The CDR3 DNA reads as TGTGCCAGCAGCCGACGGACAGGGGGTTCACCCCTCCACTTT.

The chain recombines TRBV21-1 with TRBJ1-5. TRBV21-1 is given as a pseudogene. This CDR3 contains 16 residues. The CDR3 nucleotides read TGTGCCAGCCCCGGGCTGACCGCATATAGCAATCAGCCCCAGCATTTT. It yields the protein CASPGLTAYSNQPQHF.

The genes are TRBV6-5 and TRBJ1-6; D remains ambiguous. Trimming left V 8 bases short and J 0 bases short, with 11 bases between. The CDR3 contains 15 residues. Germline assignment: CDR1 MNHEY and CDR2 SVGAGI. CDR3: CASVRQSSYNSPLHF. DNA for the CDR3: TGTGCCAGCGTCAGGCAGAGCTCCTATAATTCACCCCTCCACTTT.

This clone was detected only a few times. The gene calls are TRBV12-5 and TRBJ1-2, with D tentatively TRBD1 (6 bases). CDR1 is LGHNT and CDR2 is FRNRAP in the germline V gene. V was pared by 6 bases and J by 4 bases, with 6 bases between. The CDR3 totals 11 residues. In DNA, the CDR3 is TGTGCTAGTGGCAGGGGCTATGGCTACACCTTC. Its protein is CASGRGYGYTF. The variable domain in full, with the rest retrieved from reference TRBV12-5 and TRBJ1-2, is DARVTQTPRHKVTEMGQEVTMRCQPILGHNTVFWYRQTMMQGLELLAYFRNRAPLDDSGMPKDRFSAEMPDATLATLKIQPSEPRDSAVYFCASGRGYGYTFGSGTRLTVV.